A selection of T cell receptor beta chains follows, all from one sample in a study of metastatic and nonmetastatic thyroid tumors. TCRdb reprocessed the PCR reads using MiXCR. Of tens of thousands of clones in the sample, 15% were seen once. Sequences were obtained from blood. The receptors stem from a male donor with papillary thyroid cancer or a benign thyroid nodule (not recorded which). Some clones in this sample may be carry-over from other donors' samples. The CDR3 runs from the conserved cysteine through the conserved F or W. Each record gives: J gene, V gene, CDR3 protein.

TRBJ2-3,TRBV27,CASRVTGGTDTQYF
TRBJ2-7,TRBV20-1,CSAWDTTTYEQYF
TRBJ1-1,TRBV30,CAWSFRDTEAFF
TRBJ2-3,TRBV5-1,CASTAGGTSTDTQYF
TRBJ2-4,TRBV12-3/TRBV12-4,CASSLRLTGLYIQYF
TRBJ1-5,TRBV15,CATSRDKSGDQPQHF
TRBJ2-7,TRBV5-1,CASSLTLTGYEQYF
TRBJ2-7,TRBV12-5,CASAVMGQAYEQYF
TRBJ1-5,TRBV6-1,CASTDSLLSNQPQHF
TRBJ2-2,TRBV3-1,CASTRLAGVNTGELFF
TRBJ1-4,TRBV6-1,CASSLGRGKSEKLFF
TRBJ1-1,TRBV5-1,CASSSPRSNTEAFF
TRBJ2-7,TRBV19,CASSIEGQGSYEQYF
TRBJ2-1,TRBV2,CASSGLAGEGNYNEQFF
TRBJ1-1,TRBV7-8,CASSFRGQVTEAFF
TRBJ2-1,TRBV20-1,CSANSALGGNEQFF
TRBJ2-2,TRBV9,CASTRSGGEITGELFF
TRBJ1-1,TRBV28,CASSLEALSDTEAFF
TRBJ2-1,TRBV29-1,CSVDSTLNNEQFF
TRBJ1-5,TRBV6-5,CASSYAHLGNQPQHF
TRBJ2-2,TRBV7-7,CASSYSQGAHTGELFF
TRBJ2-3,TRBV18,CASSPSIGQSTDTQYF
TRBJ2-3,TRBV6-1,CASSGLAGAPAQYF
TRBJ1-2,TRBV4-2,CASSADSFNYGYTF
TRBJ2-7,TRBV6-1,CASRGRGEQYF
TRBJ1-4,TRBV3-1,CASSRDGGNEKLFF
TRBJ1-1,TRBV27,CASSQGRNLNTEAFF